This T cell receptor (beta chain) was identified during a study of T cell responses to AZD1222 COVID-19 vaccine. Study conclusions and caveats: Close to half of spike-specific TCRs reportedly recognize unmutated variant regions. The donor cohort was predominantly white British with a female majority, and clonal diversity may have been underestimated. Among vaccine-associated CD4 TCRs, coverage spanned spike, with dominance at 160-218 and 743-854. Once two AZD1222 doses were given, Spike-specific TCR breadth and depth went up.

This clone was observed once. What it recognizes is unknown. The CDR3 length is 15 residues. V was trimmed by 2 bases and J by 0 bases, leaving 8 bases between them. The germline gives CDR1 MNHNS, CDR2 SASEGT. Only in-frame clones appear in the TCRdb table, and some are missing; sequencing was by immunoSEQ multiplex PCR. The repertoire has 200,000 or so clones, 85% to 95% of them found once; the top ten carry roughly 10%. Sequences were derived from peripheral blood, sampled on day 0 of AZD1222 vaccination. The TCR comes from an adult in good health. The gene calls are TRBV6-1 and TRBJ1-3; D call uncertain. CDR3 coding DNA: TGTGCCAGCAGTGAACAGACACTCTCTGGAAACACCATATATTTT. Residues: CASSEQTLSGNTIYF.